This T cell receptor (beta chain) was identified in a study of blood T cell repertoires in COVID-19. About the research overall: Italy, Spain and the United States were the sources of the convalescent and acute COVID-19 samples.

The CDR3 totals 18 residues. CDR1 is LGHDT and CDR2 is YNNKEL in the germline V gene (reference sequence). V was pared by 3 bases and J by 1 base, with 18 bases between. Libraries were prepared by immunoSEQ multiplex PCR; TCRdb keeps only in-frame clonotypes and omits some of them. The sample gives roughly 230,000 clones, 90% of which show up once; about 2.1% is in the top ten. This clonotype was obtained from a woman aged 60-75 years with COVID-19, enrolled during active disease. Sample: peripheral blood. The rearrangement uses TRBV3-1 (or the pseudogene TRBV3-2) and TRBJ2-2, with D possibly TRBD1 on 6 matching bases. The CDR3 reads CASSHVQVRTENTGELFF. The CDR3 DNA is TGTGCCAGCAGCCACGTGCAAGTCAGGACAGAGAACACCGGGGAGCTGTTTTTT.